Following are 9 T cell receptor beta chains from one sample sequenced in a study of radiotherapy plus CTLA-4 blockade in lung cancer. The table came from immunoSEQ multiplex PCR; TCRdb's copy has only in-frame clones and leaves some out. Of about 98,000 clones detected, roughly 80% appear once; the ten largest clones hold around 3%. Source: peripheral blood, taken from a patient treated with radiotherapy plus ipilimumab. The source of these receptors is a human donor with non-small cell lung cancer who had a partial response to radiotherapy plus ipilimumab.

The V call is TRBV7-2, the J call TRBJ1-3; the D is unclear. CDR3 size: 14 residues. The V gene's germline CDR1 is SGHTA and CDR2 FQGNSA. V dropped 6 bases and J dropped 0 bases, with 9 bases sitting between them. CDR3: CASRAATSGNTIYF. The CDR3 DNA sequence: TGTGCCAGCAGAGCGGCCACCTCTGGAAACACCATATATTTT. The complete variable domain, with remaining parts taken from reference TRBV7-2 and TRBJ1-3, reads GAGVSQSPSNKVTEKGKDVELRCDPISGHTALYWYRQSLGQGLEFLIYFQGNSAPDKSGLPSDRFSAERTGGSVSTLTIQRTQQEDSAVYLCASRAATSGNTIYFGEGSWLTVV.

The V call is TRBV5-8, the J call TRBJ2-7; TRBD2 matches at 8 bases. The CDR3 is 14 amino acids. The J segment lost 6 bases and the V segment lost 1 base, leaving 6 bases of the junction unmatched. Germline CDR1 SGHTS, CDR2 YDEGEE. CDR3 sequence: CASSLPGLASEQYF. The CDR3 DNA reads TGTGCCAGCAGCTTGCCTGGACTAGCCTCCGAGCAGTACTTC.

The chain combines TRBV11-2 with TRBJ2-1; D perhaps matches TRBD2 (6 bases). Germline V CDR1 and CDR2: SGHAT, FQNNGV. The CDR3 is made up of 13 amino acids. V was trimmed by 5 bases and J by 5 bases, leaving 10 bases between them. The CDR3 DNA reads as TGTGCCAGCAGCCGGGGACTTAACAATGAGCAGTTCTTC. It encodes CASSRGLNNEQFF.

The CDR3 region has the DNA TGTGCCAGCAGCTTCCCGGGACTAGCGGGCCAAGAGACCCAGTACTTC. It is translated as CASSFPGLAGQETQYF. The J gene is TRBJ2-5, the V gene TRBV11-2; TRBD2 agrees at 12 bases. The CDR3 is 16 amino acids. J gave up 1 base and V 3 bases, and 3 bases lay outside the gene matches. The germline gives CDR1 SGHAT, CDR2 FQNNGV. Full variable domain (outside the CDR3, taken from reference TRBV11-2 and TRBJ2-5): EAGVAQSPRYKIIEKRQSVAFWCNPISGHATLYWYQQILGQGPKLLIQFQNNGVVDDSQLPKDRFSAERLKGVDSTLKIQPAKLEDSAVYLCASSFPGLAGQETQYFGPGTRLLVL.

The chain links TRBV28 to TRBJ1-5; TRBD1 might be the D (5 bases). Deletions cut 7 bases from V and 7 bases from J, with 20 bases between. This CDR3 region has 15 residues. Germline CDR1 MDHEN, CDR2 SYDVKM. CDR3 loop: CASTIWGDRGQPQHF. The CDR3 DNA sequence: TGTGCCAGCACTATCTGGGGGGATCGGGGACAGCCCCAGCATTTT. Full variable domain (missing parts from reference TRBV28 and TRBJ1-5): DVKVTQSSRYLVKRTGEKVFLECVQDMDHENMFWYRQDPGLGLRLIYFSYDVKMKEKGDIPEGYSVSREKKERFSLILESASTNQTSMYLCASTIWGDRGQPQHFGDGTRLSIL.

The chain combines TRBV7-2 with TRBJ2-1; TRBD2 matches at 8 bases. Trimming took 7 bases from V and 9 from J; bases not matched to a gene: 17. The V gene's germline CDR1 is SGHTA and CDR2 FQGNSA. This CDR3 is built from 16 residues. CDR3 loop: CASTPPGTRGSLEQFF. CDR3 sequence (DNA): TGTGCCAGCACCCCCCCCGGGACTAGGGGCTCACTTGAGCAGTTCTTC. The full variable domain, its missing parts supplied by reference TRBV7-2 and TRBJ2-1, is GAGVSQSPSNKVTEKGKDVELRCDPISGHTALYWYRQSLGQGLEFLIYFQGNSAPDKSGLPSDRFSAERTGGSVSTLTIQRTQQEDSAVYLCASTPPGTRGSLEQFFGPGTRLTVL.

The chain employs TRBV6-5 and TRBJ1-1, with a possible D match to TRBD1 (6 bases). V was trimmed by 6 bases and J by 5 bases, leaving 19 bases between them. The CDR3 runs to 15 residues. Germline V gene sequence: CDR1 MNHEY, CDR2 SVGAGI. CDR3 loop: CASRGGGGLRTEAFF. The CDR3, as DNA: TGTGCCAGCAGAGGGGGGGGAGGTTTGAGGACTGAAGCTTTCTTT.

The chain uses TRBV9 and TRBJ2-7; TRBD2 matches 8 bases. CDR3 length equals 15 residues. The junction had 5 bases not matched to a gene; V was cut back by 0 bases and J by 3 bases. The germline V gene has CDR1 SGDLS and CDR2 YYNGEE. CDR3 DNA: TGTGCCAGCAGCGTAGATAGCGGGAAAGGCTACGAGCAGTACTTC. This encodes CASSVDSGKGYEQYF.

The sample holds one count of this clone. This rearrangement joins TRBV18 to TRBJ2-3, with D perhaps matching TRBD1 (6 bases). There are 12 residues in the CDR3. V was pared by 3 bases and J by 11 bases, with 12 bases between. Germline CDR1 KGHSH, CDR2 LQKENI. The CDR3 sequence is CASSPVTGLQYF. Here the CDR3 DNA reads TGTGCCAGCTCACCGGTGACAGGCCTGCAGTATTTT. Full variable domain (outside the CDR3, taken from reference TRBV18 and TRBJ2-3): NAGVMQNPRHLVRRRGQEARLRCSPMKGHSHVYWYRQLPEEGLKFMVYLQKENIIDESGMPKERFSAEFPKEGPSILRIQQVVRGDSAAYFCASSPVTGLQYFGPGTRLTVL.